This is a list of T cell receptor beta chains from one sample in a study of OX40 agonist ivuxolimab in advanced cancers. Clones were sequenced by immunoSEQ multiplex PCR, and TCRdb holds only the in-frame ones, with some missing. This sample yields some 83,000 clones, of which 86% are seen a single time; 5.5% to 7.5% belongs to the top ten. Sequencing was performed on CD4+ or CD8+ T cells sorted from blood, taken in a trial of the OX40 agonist ivuxolimab. These receptors were taken from an adult with an advanced solid tumor such as melanoma, head and neck, liver or kidney cancer. The CDR3 runs from the conserved cysteine through the conserved F or W. Fields, in order: CDR3 length, V gene, J gene, clone size, D gene, CDR3 DNA, CDR3 protein. A D gene is named only where the DNA matches it firmly. The size field is filled for only some rows; it gives once, few, many or a size class.

>18|TRBV19|TRBJ1-5|NA|TRBD1
TGTGCCAGTAGTGCCGGGGACAGGGAGAAGGGGGGCAATCAGCCCCAGCATTTT
CASSAGDREKGGNQPQHF
>16|TRBV18|TRBJ1-1|once|NA
TGTGCCAGCTCACATAGACGGCCCGAATTGAACACTGAAGCTTTCTTT
CASSHRRPELNTEAFF
>18|TRBV21-1|TRBJ1-5|NA|NA
TGTGCCAGCAGCATTACAGGGGGCCCCCGGGAAGGCAATCAGCCCCAGCATTTT
CASSITGGPREGNQPQHF
>15|TRBV6-1|TRBJ1-6|NA|NA
TGTGCCAGCAGTGACCAAGGGGCCTATAATTCACCCCTCCACTTT
CASSDQGAYNSPLHF
>14|TRBV9|TRBJ1-1|NA|NA
TGTGCCAGCAGCGTAGAGGGCAGTTACACTGAAGCTTTCTTT
CASSVEGSYTEAFF
>15|TRBV5-4|TRBJ1-1|NA|NA
TGTGCCAGCAGCCCGGAGTGGGGCTCCCTATCCCAAGCTTTCTTT
CASSPEWGSLSQAFF
>15|TRBV27|TRBJ2-5|NA|TRBD2
TGTGCCAGCAGTTCCTCGGGAGCGGGGGAAGAGACCCAGTACTTC
CASSSSGAGEETQYF
>12|TRBV7-9|TRBJ1-5|NA|NA
TGTGCCAGCAGCTTTTGGAATCAGCCCCAGCATTTT
CASSFWNQPQHF
>14|TRBV5-4|TRBJ1-1|NA|NA
TGTGCCAGCAGCGGGGGACCTGAGAGGGCTGAAGCTTTCTTT
CASSGGPERAEAFF
>15|TRBV7-9|TRBJ2-5|NA|TRBD1
TGTGCCAGCAGATTTCCGGGACAGGGTGATAATGGCCAGTACTTC
CASRFPGQGDNGQYF
>15|TRBV5-1|TRBJ1-3|NA|TRBD1
TGCGCCAGCAGCTTGACAGGGGGTTCTGGAAACACCATATATTTT
CASSLTGGSGNTIYF
>14|TRBV11-3|TRBJ1-5|NA|NA
TGTGCCAGCAGCTTAGACGGAGGCAATCAGCCCCAGCATTTT
CASSLDGGNQPQHF
>14|TRBV7-2|TRBJ1-3|once|NA
TGTGCCAGCAGCTCCGACAGGTCTGGAAACACCATATATTTT
CASSSDRSGNTIYF
>14|TRBV18|TRBJ2-7|NA|TRBD2
TGTGCCAGCTCACCACCGGCGGGAGGGTACGAGCAGTACTTC
CASSPPAGGYEQYF
>15|TRBV5-1|TRBJ1-1|NA|NA
TGCGCCAGCAGCCTGGAAGCCTCAATGAACACTGAAGCTTTCTTT
CASSLEASMNTEAFF
>13|TRBV6-5|TRBJ2-6|NA|NA
TGTGCCAGCTCTTCCCCCGGGGCCAACGTCCTGACTTTC
CASSSPGANVLTF
>15|TRBV7-8|TRBJ1-4|NA|NA
TGTGCCACTAGGAAGGCAGGAGCAACTAATGAAAAACTGTTTTTT
CATRKAGATNEKLFF
>14|TRBV29-1|TRBJ2-7|NA|TRBD1
TGCAGCGTTGAAGATCAAGGGGGCTCGTACGAGCAGTACTTC
CSVEDQGGSYEQYF
>14|TRBV6-1|TRBJ2-7|once|NA
TGTGCCAGCAGTGAATCGGGACGGATATACGAGCAGTACTTC
CASSESGRIYEQYF
>16|TRBV7-2|TRBJ1-3|NA|NA
TGTGCCAGCAGCCCGGGACAACCGAGCTCTGGAAACACCATATATTTT
CASSPGQPSSGNTIYF
>12|TRBV19|TRBJ1-1|NA|NA
TGTGCCAGTAGCAGAACAAACACTGAAGCTTTCTTT
CASSRTNTEAFF
>18|TRBV11-1|TRBJ2-1|NA|TRBD2
TGTGCCAGCAGCCCCGCTAAGGGACTAGCGGGAGGGCCAAATGAGCAGTTCTTC
CASSPAKGLAGGPNEQFF
>16|TRBV29-1|TRBJ2-1|NA|NA
TGCAGCGTCCCCCGGGATTCGGGATACACCTACAATGAGCAGTTCTTC
CSVPRDSGYTYNEQFF
>14|TRBV5-1|TRBJ2-7|NA|NA
TGCGCCAGCAGCTTGGGTAGCGGTACCTACGAGCAGTACTTC
CASSLGSGTYEQYF
>15|TRBV5-6|TRBJ1-5|NA|TRBD1
TGTGCCAGCAGCTTCAGTGACAGGGGAAATCAGCCCCAGCATTTT
CASSFSDRGNQPQHF
>13|TRBV6-5|TRBJ1-1|NA|NA
TGTGCCAGCAGGCGCACCATGAACACTGAAGCTTTCTTT
CASRRTMNTEAFF
>16|TRBV30|TRBJ1-6|NA|NA
TGTGCCTGGAGTGCAGTGGGCCGGACCTATAATTCACCCCTCCACTTT
CAWSAVGRTYNSPLHF
>14|TRBV11-3|TRBJ1-1|once|NA
TGTGCCAGCAAAATGGAAAGGACTCGCACTGAAGCTTTCTTT
CASKMERTRTEAFF
>11|TRBV2|TRBJ1-2|NA|TRBD1
TGTGCCAGCAGTGAAGAGGGGGCCGGCACCTTC
CASSEEGAGTF
>14|TRBV5-1|TRBJ2-2|NA|TRBD1
TGCGCCAGCAGCCCGACAGGGCCCTACGGGGAGCTGTTTTTT
CASSPTGPYGELFF
>16|TRBV7-8|TRBJ2-1|NA|TRBD2
TGTGCCAGCAGCCCGAGGGTGACTAGCGGGGTCAATGAGCAGTTCTTC
CASSPRVTSGVNEQFF
>13|TRBV5-1|TRBJ2-3|NA|NA
TGCGCCAGCAGCTTGGGGGGCACAGATACGCAGTATTTT
CASSLGGTDTQYF
>15|TRBV7-9|TRBJ2-2|NA|TRBD1
TGTGCCAGCAGCTTGAGGACAGGGGGAACCGGGGAGCTGTTTTTT
CASSLRTGGTGELFF
>15|TRBV4-3|TRBJ2-7|NA|TRBD2
TGCGCCAGCAGCCAAGATCGGGGAGGGGCCTACGAGCAGTACTTC
CASSQDRGGAYEQYF
>13|TRBV27|TRBJ1-2|NA|NA
TGTGCCAGCAGTTTAGGGGGTAACTATGGCTACACCTTC
CASSLGGNYGYTF
>14|TRBV7-2|TRBJ1-1|NA|TRBD1
TGTGCCAGCAGCTTAGCGGCCGACAGGGGTGAAGCTTTCTTT
CASSLAADRGEAFF
>12|TRBV7-8|TRBJ2-3|NA|NA
TGTGCCAGCAGCTTAGGGACAGATACGCAGTATTTT
CASSLGTDTQYF
>12|TRBV25-1|TRBJ1-2|NA|NA
TGTGCCAGCAGTGGGCGGCGATATGGCTACACCTTC
CASSGRRYGYTF